A single sample is the source of the 24 T cell receptor beta chains below, sequenced in a study of shared clonotypes between healthy human individuals. The assay was immunoSEQ multiplex PCR, and TCRdb's table has in-frame clones only and misses some. Among a few hundred thousand clones, around 78% were seen once, and the ten largest hold more than 10%. The sequenced sample consisted of PBMCs. The origin of the receptors is a woman aged 40 to 49 in good health. Some clones in this sample may be carry-over from other donors' samples.

V usage is TRBV28 and J usage is TRBJ2-7, with D perhaps TRBD1 or TRBD2 (7 bases each). There are 18 residues in the CDR3. Trimming cost V 5 bases and J 0 bases, with 23 bases left between them. In germline, CDR1 is MDHEN, CDR2 SYDVKM. The DNA of the CDR3 is TGTGCCAGCAGTCAGGGGGGGTGGGCTAGCGGACTCTCCTACGAGCAGTACTTC. The encoded protein is CASSQGGWASGLSYEQYF.

This clone was counted once. The chain couples TRBV5-1 to TRBJ2-2; 7 bases match TRBD1. Germline trimming cut 0 bases from V and 1 base from J; bases unmatched to any gene: 3. CDR1 is SGHRS, CDR2 YFSETQ, per germline. The CDR3 runs to 16 residues. The CDR3 sequence is CASSLGGQRNTGELFF. CDR3 DNA: TGCGCCAGCAGCTTGGGGGGACAGAGGAACACCGGGGAGCTGTTTTTT.

The chain combines TRBV6-6 with TRBJ2-4; 9 nucleotides match TRBD1. After removal of 6 bases from V and 6 bases from J, the junction contained 9 bases not matched to a gene. Germline V lookup: CDR1 MNHNY, CDR2 SVGAGI (reference sequence). The CDR3 covers 15 residues. CDR3 in amino acids: CASRTGTGPINIQYF. The CDR3 region has the DNA TGTGCCAGCAGAACCGGGACAGGGCCGATAAACATTCAGTACTTC.

This clone was seen a few times. The chain carries TRBV4-3 and TRBJ2-1; D unclear. CDR1 LGHNA and CDR2 YSLEER come from the germline V gene. V lost 4 bases, J lost 6 bases, and 13 bases lay in between. The CDR3 runs to 14 residues. The CDR3 loop reads CASSLQSASNEQFF. Written as DNA, the CDR3 is TGCGCCAGCAGCCTACAGTCCGCGAGCAATGAGCAGTTCTTC.

V usage is TRBV5-8 and J usage is TRBJ2-7; 8 bases match TRBD1. The V gene end was trimmed by 5 bases and the J gene end by 2 bases; junction bases not matched to a gene: 6. From germline, CDR1 is SGHTS and CDR2 YDEGEE. The CDR3 contains 14 residues. In DNA form, the CDR3 reads TGTGCCAGCAGATCGGACAGGGCCACCTACGAGCAGTACTTC. Residues: CASRSDRATYEQYF.

The CDR3 region is CASSHDRGNEQFF. The CDR3 bases are TGTGCCAGCAGCCACGACAGGGGGAATGAGCAGTTCTTC. V gene TRBV7-2 combines with J gene TRBJ2-1, with TRBD1 matching 9 bases. In germline, CDR1 is SGHTA, CDR2 FQGNSA. V lost 5 bases, J lost 7 bases, and 3 bases stayed unmatched. The CDR3 consists of 13 residues. The full variable domain, with the rest looked up from reference TRBV7-2 and TRBJ2-1, is GAGVSQSPSNKVTEKGKDVELRCDPISGHTALYWYRQSLGQGLEFLIYFQGNSAPDKSGLPSDRFSAERTGGSVSTLTIQRTQQEDSAVYLCASSHDRGNEQFFGPGTRLTVL.

This chain connects TRBV28 to TRBJ2-2; D may be TRBD1 or TRBD2 (5 bases each). Germline values: CDR1 MDHEN, CDR2 SYDVKM. V was trimmed by 2 bases and J by 6 bases, leaving 16 bases between them. The CDR3 sequence is 16 residues long. CDR3 coding DNA: TGTGCCAGCAGTTTACGGCAGGGAAGGGGAGCCGGGGAGCTGTTTTTT. Translated: CASSLRQGRGAGELFF.

This clone was detected only once. The chain combines TRBV7-8 with TRBJ2-1; 9 bases line up with TRBD2. CDR1 is SGHVS and CDR2 is FQNEAQ in the germline V gene. The CDR3 runs to 15 residues. V lost 5 bases, J lost 5 bases, and 7 bases stayed unmatched. CDR3 in DNA: TGTGCCAGCAGCCGCGGGAGGGCCTCGGACAATGAGCAGTTCTTC. It is translated as CASSRGRASDNEQFF. Full variable domain (rest looked up from reference TRBV7-8 and TRBJ2-1): GAGVSQSPRYKVAKRGQDVALRCDPISGHVSLFWYQQALGQGPEFLTYFQNEAQLDKSGLPSDRFFAERPEGSVSTLKIQRTQQEDSAVYLCASSRGRASDNEQFFGPGTRLTVL.

This clone occurred once. The rearrangement uses TRBV19 and TRBJ2-1; 9 nucleotides agree with TRBD1. This CDR3 is built from 15 residues. From germline, CDR1 is LNHDA and CDR2 SQIVND (reference sequence). V was clipped by 10 bases and J by 4 bases; unmatched bases: 11. CDR3: CATIGGQGIYNEQFF. CDR3 coding DNA: TGTGCCACAATAGGGGGACAGGGTATTTACAATGAGCAGTTCTTC.

This clone was observed a handful of times. The J gene is TRBJ1-5, the V gene TRBV10-3; D uncertain. This CDR3 comprises 13 residues. Germline CDR1 reads ENHRY; CDR2 reads SYGVKD. V was pared by 6 bases and J by 3 bases, with 9 bases between. DNA for the CDR3: TGTGCCATCAGGGCGGGAACCAATCAGCCCCAGCATTTT. Amino acid sequence: CAIRAGTNQPQHF.

The chain carries TRBV18 and TRBJ2-7; 7 nucleotides line up with TRBD1. Trimming took 3 bases from V and 1 from J; bases not matched to a gene: 3. Germline assignment: CDR1 KGHSH and CDR2 LQKENI. This CDR3 has 14 amino acids. The CDR3 reads CASSPGRGSYEQYF. In DNA form, the CDR3 reads TGTGCCAGCTCACCTGGCAGGGGGTCCTACGAGCAGTACTTC.

The chain combines TRBV9 with TRBJ2-1; perhaps TRBD2 as D (6 bases). Germline CDR1 is SGDLS and CDR2 is YYNGEE. The CDR3 covers 14 residues. V shed 0 bases and J shed 6 bases, with 10 bases lying between them. For the CDR3, the DNA is TGTGCCAGCAGCGTAGACTACGGGGGCAATGAGCAGTTCTTC. As protein: CASSVDYGGNEQFF.

This clone was seen repeatedly, ten times or more. V and J are TRBV6-1 and TRBJ1-4; tentative D call: TRBD1 (5 bases). Germline-derived CDR1 and CDR2 are MNHNS and SASEGT. The CDR3 consists of 13 residues. V gave up 4 bases and J gave up 5 bases, with 8 bases separating them. The CDR3 sequence is CASSGWGNEKLFF. For the CDR3, the DNA is TGTGCCAGCAGTGGATGGGGGAATGAAAAACTGTTTTTT.

The chain combines TRBV9 with TRBJ2-5; 10 bases are a match to TRBD2. V dropped 4 bases and J dropped 2; count of bases not matched to a gene: 11. This CDR3 has 17 residues. CDR1 and CDR2 (germline): SGDLS, YYNGEE. CDR3 sequence reads: CASSKRATGLAQETQYF. The CDR3 DNA sequence: TGTGCCAGCAGCAAGAGAGCGACGGGACTAGCGCAAGAGACCCAGTACTTC.

This clone has only a few counts. The rearrangement links TRBV29-1 to TRBJ2-5; D gene uncertain. Matching the DNA end better, TRBJ2-7 makes the J call doubtful. CDR1 is SQVTM, CDR2 ANQGSEA, per germline. The CDR3 runs to 10 residues. In nucleotides, the CDR3 is TGCAGCGCCGGGTTTGACGAGCAGTACTTC. It codes for CSAGFDEQYF.

The chain links TRBV7-2 to TRBJ2-1, with D unclear. Trimming left V 5 bases short and J 6 bases short, with 17 bases between. This CDR3 spans 15 amino acids. The V gene's germline CDR1 is SGHTA and CDR2 FQGNSA. CDR3 protein: CASSPGRLSGNEQFF. CDR3 coding DNA: TGTGCCAGCAGCCCAGGTCGGCTCTCCGGCAATGAGCAGTTCTTC.

This chain uses TRBV27 with TRBJ2-7, with TRBD2 matching over 15 bases. The CDR3 contains 17 residues. V lost 0 bases and J lost 4; bases outside the gene matches: 4. Per the germline V gene, CDR1 is MNHEY and CDR2 is SMNVEV (reference sequence). The CDR3 here is CASSLSGTSGRIYEQYF. In DNA form, the CDR3 reads TGTGCCAGCAGTTTATCCGGGACTAGCGGGAGGATATACGAGCAGTACTTC.

The rearrangement joins TRBV7-2 to TRBJ2-7, with 8 positions matching TRBD2. V was clipped by 6 bases and J by 4 bases; unmatched bases: 5. Germline V gives CDR1 SGHTA, CDR2 FQGNSA. The CDR3 consists of 13 residues. The CDR3 bases are TGTGCCAGCAGTCAGGGACTAGGTTACGAGCAGTACTTC. This gives the protein CASSQGLGYEQYF.

J is TRBJ1-2 and V is TRBV15; D is unresolved. Germline V CDR1 and CDR2: LNHNV, YYDKDF (reference sequence). V gave up 0 bases and J gave up 3 bases, with 8 bases separating them. This CDR3 is built from 14 residues. CDR3 residues: CATSRDNGYYGYTF. In DNA, the CDR3 is TGTGCCACCAGCAGAGATAATGGGTACTATGGCTACACCTTC. Filled out from reference TRBV15 and TRBJ1-2, the complete variable domain reads DAMVIQNPRYQVTQFGKPVTLSCSQTLNHNVMYWYQQKSSQAPKLLFHYYDKDFNNEADTPDNFQSRRPNTSFCFLDIRSPGLGDTAMYLCATSRDNGYYGYTFGSGTRLTVV.

The V and J genes are TRBV11-2 and TRBJ1-1; D perhaps matches TRBD1 (6 bases). CDR3 length: 15 residues. The germline CDR1 and CDR2 sequences are SGHAT and FQNNGV. Trimming shortened V by 5 bases and J by 3 bases, and 16 bases separated the two germline ends. DNA of the CDR3: TGTGCCAGCAGCAAAGGACAGAGGGAATACACTGAAGCTTTCTTT. Translated: CASSKGQREYTEAFF.

Remarks on this clone: This likely reflects a read error, since a far larger clone is one base away. The J gene is TRBJ2-2, the V gene TRBV6-4; the D gene is possibly TRBD2 (5 bases). Germline V gene lookup returns CDR1 MRHNA and CDR2 SNTAGT. The CDR3 is made up of 13 amino acids. The CDR3 region is CASSERDAGELLF. In nucleotides, the CDR3 is TGTGCCAGCAGTGAAAGGGATGCCGGGGAGCTGCTTTTT.

The chain carries TRBV4-2 and TRBJ1-2; D remains ambiguous. The CDR3 sequence is 14 residues long. Trimming stripped 0 bases from V and 7 bases from J, with 12 bases between. Germline V lookup: CDR1 LGHNA, CDR2 YNFKEQ. CDR3 protein: CASSQDVGAGGYTF. The DNA of the CDR3 is TGTGCCAGCAGCCAAGATGTCGGTGCGGGTGGCTACACCTTC.

This clone turned up a few times. The chain recombines TRBV11-2 with TRBJ1-2; D is possibly TRBD1 (5 bases). Germline CDR1 SGHAT, CDR2 FQNNGV. The V end lost 5 bases, the J end lost 2 bases, and 18 bases lay between the germline ends. The CDR3 sequence is 16 residues long. Here the CDR3 DNA reads TGTGCCAGCAGCCCGGACAATGGGTTATTGAACTATGGCTACACCTTC. Translated, it gives CASSPDNGLLNYGYTF.

J is TRBJ2-3 and V is TRBV5-4, with D possibly being TRBD2 (6 bases). Germline CDR1 is SGHNT and CDR2 is YYREEE (reference sequence). This CDR3 is built from 16 residues. V lost 2 bases and J lost 5, with 18 bases in between. CDR3 nucleotides: TGTGCCAGCAGCTTAAGGGGAGGACTTTTGGTAGATACGCAGTATTTT. Translating it yields CASSLRGGLLVDTQYF.